This is a list of T cell receptor beta chains from one sample in a study of immune evolution from preneoplasia to lung adenocarcinoma. The protocol was immunoSEQ multiplex PCR, while the TCRdb copy is restricted to in-frame clones and leaves out a portion. The table shows about 14,000 clones, with roughly 87% occurring only once. Sequenced input: FFPE lung adenocarcinoma in situ tissue. The receptors come from a donor older than 65 with lung adenocarcinoma. Each CDR3 is given with its conserved first and last residue. D genes are given only for firm matches. Clone size, where shown, is once, few, many, or a class for clones that have expanded.

cdr3_nt cdr3_aa d_call j_call v_call clone_size
TGTGCCAGCAGCGTAGGGGCCAGGCCAGATACGCAGTATTTT CASSVGARPDTQYF NA TRBJ2-3 TRBV9 NA
TGTGCCAGCAGTCGGACAGAGCCCCAGCATTTT CASSRTEPQHF NA TRBJ1-5 TRBV28 medium-sized
TGTGCCATCAGTGTGGACGGGAATAACTACGAGCAGTACTTC CAISVDGNNYEQYF NA TRBJ2-7 TRBV10-3 NA
TGTGCCAGCAGCGTCGGGGGGGGAAACACCATATATTTT CASSVGGGNTIYF NA TRBJ1-3 TRBV9 NA
TGCGCCAGCAGTGACGGGGCTAGCGGGACCAACAATGAGCAGTTCTTC CASSDGASGTNNEQFF TRBD2 TRBJ2-1 TRBV10-1 NA
TGTGCCAGCAGCTTAAATAGTGCGGCAGGGGCGGAAGCTTTCTTT CASSLNSAAGAEAFF NA TRBJ1-1 TRBV7-2 NA
TGTGCCAGCAGCTTCACAGCGAACACTGAAGCTTTCTTT CASSFTANTEAFF NA TRBJ1-1 TRBV11-2 NA
TGCGCCAGCAGTGAGTCGACGGGCCTCCGGGACAGGGAGGCGTACGAGCAGTACTTC CASSESTGLRDREAYEQYF TRBD1 TRBJ2-7 TRBV10-2 once
TGTGCCAGCAGCTGGAGGGCGGCGTTAGGGAACAACAATGAGCAGTTCTTC CASSWRAALGNNNEQFF NA TRBJ2-1 TRBV11-2 NA
TGCGCCAGCAGCCCCGTCTTGAACACTGAAGCTTTCTTT CASSPVLNTEAFF NA TRBJ1-1 TRBV5-1 NA
TGTGCCAGCTCACAACGACAGCTGCTCGAGAATGAAAAACTGTTTTTT CASSQRQLLENEKLFF NA TRBJ1-4 TRBV18 few
TGTGCCAGCAGCTTGGGGGGTCAGGGCACCTTC CASSLGGQGTF NA TRBJ1-2 TRBV5-6 few
TGTGCCAGCAGCCCAAACTCCGGGGCCTCTGGAAACACCATATATTTT CASSPNSGASGNTIYF NA TRBJ1-3 TRBV9 NA
TGTGCCAGCTCACCAGGCGGACAAATCAGGACCGGGGAGCTGTTTTTT CASSPGGQIRTGELFF NA TRBJ2-2 TRBV18 NA
TGTGCCAGCAGGCACCAGCGACCGACAAACTATGGCTACACCTTC CASRHQRPTNYGYTF NA TRBJ1-2 TRBV6-5 NA